This T cell receptor (beta chain) was recorded in a study of blood T cell repertoires in COVID-19. Across the study: Researchers got acute and convalescent COVID-19 samples from the United States, Italy and Spain. T cells, B-cell-depleted T cells, or PBMCs supplied cDNA or gDNA.

The authors' processing: Researchers report that nucleated cell counts were estimated from reference gene primer amplification. Assay used: immunoSEQ multiplex PCR; TCRdb lists only in-frame clones, some missing. The V and J calls and the clone size are those of that table, but D and trimming were determined from the DNA. The data show over 150,000 clones, 80% to 90% seen once. The V segment lost 5 bases and the J segment 4 bases; nucleotides outside the gene matches: 9. The germline gives CDR1 SGHTS, CDR2 YDEGEE. There are 14 residues in the CDR3. Sequenced input: peripheral blood. The rearrangement uses TRBV5-8 and TRBJ2-7; 7 bases align to TRBD1. The receptor was derived from a woman in her sixties or seventies who had recovered from COVID-19. The CDR3: CASRRQGFGYEQYF. The CDR3 nucleotides are TGTGCCAGCAGGAGACAGGGATTCGGGTACGAGCAGTACTTC.